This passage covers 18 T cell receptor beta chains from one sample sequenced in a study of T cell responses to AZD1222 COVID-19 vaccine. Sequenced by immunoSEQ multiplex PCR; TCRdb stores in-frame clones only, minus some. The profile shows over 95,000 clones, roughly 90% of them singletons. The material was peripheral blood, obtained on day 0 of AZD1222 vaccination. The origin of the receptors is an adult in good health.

The CDR3 sequence is CASSRGFSGNPEAFF. Here the CDR3 DNA reads TGCGCCAGCAGCCGAGGTTTTTCGGGTAATCCTGAAGCTTTCTTT. V is TRBV4-1 and J is TRBJ1-1; D gene uncertain. This CDR3 comprises 15 residues. The germline V and J ends were trimmed by 4 bases and 6 bases, with 18 bases remaining between them. The V gene's germline CDR1 is MGHRA and CDR2 YSYEKL.

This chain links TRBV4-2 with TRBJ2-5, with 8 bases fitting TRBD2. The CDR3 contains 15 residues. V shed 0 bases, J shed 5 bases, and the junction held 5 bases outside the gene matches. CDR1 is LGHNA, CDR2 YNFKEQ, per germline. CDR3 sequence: CASSQEMGGGETQYF. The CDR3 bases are TGTGCCAGCAGCCAAGAAATGGGCGGGGGGGAGACCCAGTACTTC.

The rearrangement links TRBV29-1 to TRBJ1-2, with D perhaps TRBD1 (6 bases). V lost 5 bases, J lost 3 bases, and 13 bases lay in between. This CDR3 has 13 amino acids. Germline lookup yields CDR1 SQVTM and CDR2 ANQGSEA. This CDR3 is CSVTYRDYYGYTF. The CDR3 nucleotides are TGCAGCGTTACCTACAGGGACTACTATGGCTACACCTTC.

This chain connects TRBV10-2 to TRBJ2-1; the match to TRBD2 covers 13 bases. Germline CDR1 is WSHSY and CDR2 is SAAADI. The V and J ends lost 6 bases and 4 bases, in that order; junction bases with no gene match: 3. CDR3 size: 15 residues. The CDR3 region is CASREGLAGYNEQFF. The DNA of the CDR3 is TGCGCCAGCAGGGAGGGACTAGCGGGGTACAATGAGCAGTTCTTC.

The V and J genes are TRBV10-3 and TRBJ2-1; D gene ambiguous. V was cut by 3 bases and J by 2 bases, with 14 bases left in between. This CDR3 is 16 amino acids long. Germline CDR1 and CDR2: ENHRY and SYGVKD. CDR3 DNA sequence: TGTGCCATCAGTGATCTGACCCGAAGCACCTACAATGAGCAGTTCTTC. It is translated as CAISDLTRSTYNEQFF.

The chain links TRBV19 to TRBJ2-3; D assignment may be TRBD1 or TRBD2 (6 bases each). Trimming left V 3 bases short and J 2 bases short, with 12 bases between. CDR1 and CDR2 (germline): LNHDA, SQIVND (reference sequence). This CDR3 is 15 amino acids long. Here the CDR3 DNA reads TGTGCCAGTAGTATTAGGGGGGCCTACACAGATACGCAGTATTTT. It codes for CASSIRGAYTDTQYF.

CDR3 in DNA: TGTGCCAGCAGCCCCCGGACTAGCGGTGCCTACGAGCAGTACTTC. Amino acids: CASSPRTSGAYEQYF. This sequence joins TRBV7-2 and TRBJ2-7; 10 nucleotides line up with TRBD2. The germline CDR1 and CDR2 sequences are SGHTA and FQGNSA. J was trimmed by 2 bases and V by 5 bases; bases with no gene match: 6. This CDR3 comprises 15 residues.

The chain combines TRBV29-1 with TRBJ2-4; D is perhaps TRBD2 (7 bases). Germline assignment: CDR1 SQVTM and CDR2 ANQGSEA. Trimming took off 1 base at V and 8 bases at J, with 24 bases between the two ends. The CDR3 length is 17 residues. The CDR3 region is CSVEVSSGLTPGDIQYF. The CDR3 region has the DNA TGCAGCGTTGAAGTCTCTAGCGGACTGACCCCAGGGGACATTCAGTACTTC.

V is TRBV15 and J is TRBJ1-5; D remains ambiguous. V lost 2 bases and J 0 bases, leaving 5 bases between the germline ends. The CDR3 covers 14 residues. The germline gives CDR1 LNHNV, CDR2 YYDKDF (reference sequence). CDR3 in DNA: TGTGCCACCAGCAGACAGTATAGCAATCAGCCCCAGCATTTT. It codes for CATSRQYSNQPQHF.

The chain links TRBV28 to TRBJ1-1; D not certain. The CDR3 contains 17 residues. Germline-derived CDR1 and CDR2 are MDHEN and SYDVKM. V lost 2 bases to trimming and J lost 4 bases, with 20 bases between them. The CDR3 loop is CASSLRFGVGSSTEAFF. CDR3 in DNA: TGTGCCAGCAGTTTAAGATTTGGGGTGGGTTCTAGCACTGAAGCTTTCTTT.

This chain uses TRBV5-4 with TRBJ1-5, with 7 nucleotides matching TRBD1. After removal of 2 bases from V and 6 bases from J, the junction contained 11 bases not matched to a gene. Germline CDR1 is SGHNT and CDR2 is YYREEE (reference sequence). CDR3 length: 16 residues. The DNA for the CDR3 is TGTGCCAGCAGCTTTGTTACGGGACAGCCCGTTCAGCCCCAGCATTTT. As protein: CASSFVTGQPVQPQHF.

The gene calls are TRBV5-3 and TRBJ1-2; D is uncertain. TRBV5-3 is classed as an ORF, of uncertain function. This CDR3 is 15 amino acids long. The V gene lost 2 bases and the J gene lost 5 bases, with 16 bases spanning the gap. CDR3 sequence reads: CARSLAYGRKYGYTF. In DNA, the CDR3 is TGTGCCAGAAGCTTAGCTTACGGGAGGAAGTATGGCTACACCTTC.

The CDR3 sequence: CATSSRFTGELFF. The CDR3 nucleotides read TGTGCCACCAGCAGTCGATTTACCGGGGAGCTGTTTTTT. The rearrangement links TRBV15 to TRBJ2-2; no clear D gene. With 3 bases removed from V and 5 bases from J, the gap between germline ends came to 7 bases. CDR1 and CDR2 from the germline V gene are LNHNV and YYDKDF (reference sequence). The CDR3 spans 13 residues.

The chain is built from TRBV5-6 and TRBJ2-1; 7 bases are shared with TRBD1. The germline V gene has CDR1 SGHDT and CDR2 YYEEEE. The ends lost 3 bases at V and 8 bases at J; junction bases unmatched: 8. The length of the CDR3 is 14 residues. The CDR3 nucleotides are TGTGCCAGCAGCTCACGGACAGGCTTTGATGAGCAGTTCTTC. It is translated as CASSSRTGFDEQFF.

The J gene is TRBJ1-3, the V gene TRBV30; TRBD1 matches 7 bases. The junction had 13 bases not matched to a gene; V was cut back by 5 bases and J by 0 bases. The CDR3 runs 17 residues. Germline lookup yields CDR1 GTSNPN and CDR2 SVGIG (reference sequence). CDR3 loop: CAWGGRLGQVSGNTIYF. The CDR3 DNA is TGTGCCTGGGGGGGTCGTCTTGGACAGGTCTCTGGAAACACCATATATTTT. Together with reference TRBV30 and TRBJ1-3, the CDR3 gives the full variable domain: SQTIHQWPATLVQPVGSPLSLECTVEGTSNPNLYWYRQAAGRGLQLLFYSVGIGQISSEVPQNLSASRPQDRQFILSSKKLLLSDSGFYLCAWGGRLGQVSGNTIYFGEGSWLTVV.

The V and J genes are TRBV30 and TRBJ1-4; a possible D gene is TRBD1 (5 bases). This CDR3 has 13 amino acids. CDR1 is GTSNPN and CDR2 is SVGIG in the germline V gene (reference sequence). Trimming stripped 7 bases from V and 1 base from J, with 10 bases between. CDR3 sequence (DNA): TGTGCCTCAGGGACGAAAACTAATGAAAAACTGTTTTTT. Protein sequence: CASGTKTNEKLFF.

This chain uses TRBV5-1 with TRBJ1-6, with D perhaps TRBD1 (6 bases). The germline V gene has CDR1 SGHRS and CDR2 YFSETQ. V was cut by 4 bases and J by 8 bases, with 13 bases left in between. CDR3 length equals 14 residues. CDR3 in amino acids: CASSLGQSYSPLHF. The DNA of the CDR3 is TGCGCCAGCAGCCTTGGACAGAGTTATTCACCCCTCCACTTT.

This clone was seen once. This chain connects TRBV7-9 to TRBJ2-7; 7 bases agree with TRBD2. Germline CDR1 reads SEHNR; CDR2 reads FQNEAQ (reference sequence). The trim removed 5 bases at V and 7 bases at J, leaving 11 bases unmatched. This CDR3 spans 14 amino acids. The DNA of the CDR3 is TGTGCCAGCAGCCCGAGCGGGACCGGGAAGGAGCAGTACTTC. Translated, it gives CASSPSGTGKEQYF.